Reported below is one T cell receptor beta chain. Its antigen has not been determined. Mismatch with germline at one junction end may stem from a read error. Measured from the cysteine to the phenylalanine, the CDR3 is 15 residues long. Only CDR3 DNA is held: 45 bases, read in frame from base 1. CDR1 SNHLY and CDR2 FYNNEI are derived from the germline V gene. Patients with autoimmune disease history or receiving systemic immunosuppression were excluded from the trial. Peripheral blood for TCR sequencing was drawn from every dose cohort at baseline, at cycle 4 day 1 and at cycle 7 day 1. Samples were obtained from an open-label, multicenter, first-in-human phase I dose-escalation trial of ivuxolimab. Adults with locally advanced or metastatic melanoma, renal cell, hepatocellular, or head and neck squamous cell carcinoma were enrolled in the trial. CD4+ and CD8+ T cells were sorted separately from peripheral blood before TCR sequencing.

To sequence the TCRbeta CDR3 region, genomic DNA was isolated from the sorted cells. The immunoSEQ Assay was used to sequence the TCRbeta CDR3 regions. Sourced from immuneACCESS, this table was stored by TCRdb with only in-frame sequences that have V and J called. A share of the clones is absent; for the studies checked, an unresolved V gene accounts for under half, and the remainder has no known explanation. In this sample the table shows about 82,000 clones, about nine tenths of which occur a single time. Clones ranked in the top ten supply less than 2% of the sample. This record comes from a study of OX40 agonist ivuxolimab in advanced cancers. Regarding the study in general: The costimulatory receptor OX40 (CD134) was targeted by ivuxolimab, a fully human IgG2 agonistic monoclonal antibody. Intravenous ivuxolimab was administered to patients every 2 weeks at six dose levels: 0.01, 0.1, 0.3, 1.5, 3 and 10 mg/kg. Among the 52 dose-escalation patients, roughly 20 had hepatocellular carcinoma, roughly 15 melanoma, 9 renal cell carcinoma and 9 head and neck cancer. In the dose-escalation cohort, roughly 82% of patients were male, and the mean age was 60 years with a range of roughly 20 to 80. Prior anti-PD-1, anti-PD-L1 or anti-CTLA-4 therapy was permitted, and about two fifths of dose-escalation patients had received checkpoint inhibitors. Partial responses occurred in three dose-escalation patients, of whom one had hepatocellular carcinoma and two had cutaneous melanoma. Peripheral TCRbeta sequencing aimed to test whether ivuxolimab altered TCR sequence diversity and caused clonal T-cell expansion. The paper reports the monotherapy dose-escalation portion (N ≈ 52 patients) of the phase I ivuxolimab trial.

Study-level results and caveats: Low levels of normalized T-cell clonal expansion were also seen in some patients who did not respond. After ivuxolimab, CD8+ T cells had more expanded clones than CD4+ T cells on average. In the 0.1-3.0 mg/kg groups, partial responders were among the patients with the lowest normalized peripheral clonal expansion, particularly in CD8+ T cells. Antigen specificity was not determined for the clonally expanded peripheral T cells. At doses of 0.1 to 3.0 mg/kg, clonal expansion of both CD4+ and CD8+ blood T cells was observed from baseline to week 6.

This sequence originates from an adult with an advanced solid tumor such as melanoma, head and neck, liver or kidney cancer. The rearranged segments are TRBV2 and TRBJ1-5, with an unclear D gene assignment. The sequences come from CD4+ or CD8+ T cells sorted from blood, collected in a trial of the OX40 agonist ivuxolimab. The CDR3 corresponds to CASSNENPSSQPQHF. DNA sequence: TGTGCCAGCAGTAATGAAAACCCGAGCAGTCAGCCCCAGCATTTT.